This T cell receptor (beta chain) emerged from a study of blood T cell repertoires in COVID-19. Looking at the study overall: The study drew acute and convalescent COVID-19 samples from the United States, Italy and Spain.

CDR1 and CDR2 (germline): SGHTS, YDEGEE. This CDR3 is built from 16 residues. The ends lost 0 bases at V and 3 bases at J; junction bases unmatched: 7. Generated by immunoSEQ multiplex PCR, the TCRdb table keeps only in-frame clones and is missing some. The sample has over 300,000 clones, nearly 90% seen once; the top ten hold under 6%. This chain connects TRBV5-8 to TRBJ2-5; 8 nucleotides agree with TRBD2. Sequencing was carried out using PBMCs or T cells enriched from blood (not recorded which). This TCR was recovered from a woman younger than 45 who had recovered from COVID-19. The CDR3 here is CASSLALAGRKETQYF. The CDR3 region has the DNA TGTGCCAGCAGCTTGGCTTTAGCGGGACGGAAAGAGACCCAGTACTTC.